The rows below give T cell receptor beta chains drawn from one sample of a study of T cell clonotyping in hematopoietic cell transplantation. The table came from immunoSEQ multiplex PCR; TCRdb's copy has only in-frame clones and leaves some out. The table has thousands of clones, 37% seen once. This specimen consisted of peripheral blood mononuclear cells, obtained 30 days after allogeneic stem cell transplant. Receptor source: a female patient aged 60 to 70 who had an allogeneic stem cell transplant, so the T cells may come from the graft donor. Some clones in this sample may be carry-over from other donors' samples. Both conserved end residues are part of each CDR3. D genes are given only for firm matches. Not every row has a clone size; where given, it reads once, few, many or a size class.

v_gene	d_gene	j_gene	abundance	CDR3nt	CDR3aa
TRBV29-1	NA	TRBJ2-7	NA	TGCAGCGTTGATGATCGTGGCGACGAGCAGTACTTC	CSVDDRGDEQYF
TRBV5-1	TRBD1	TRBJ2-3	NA	TGCGCCAGCAGCATGAGGACAGGGGCTGCAGATACGCAGTATTTT	CASSMRTGAADTQYF
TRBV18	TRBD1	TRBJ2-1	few	TGTGCCAGCTCACCACTTACAGGGGGCGGGTACAATGAGCAGTTCTTC	CASSPLTGGGYNEQFF
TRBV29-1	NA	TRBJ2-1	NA	TGCAGCGTTGAACTTCCGGGACTTAAGGATGAGCAGTTCTTC	CSVELPGLKDEQFF
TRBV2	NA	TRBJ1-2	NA	TGTGCCAGCAGTCCATACACGGAGACGAGCTACACCTTC	CASSPYTETSYTF
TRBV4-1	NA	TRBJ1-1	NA	TGCGCCAGCAGCCACCGGGACGGAGGCACTGAAGCTTTCTTT	CASSHRDGGTEAFF
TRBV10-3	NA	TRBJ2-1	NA	TGTGCCATCAGTGTTGGTGGGGGGCGAAACAATGAGCAGTTCTTC	CAISVGGGRNNEQFF
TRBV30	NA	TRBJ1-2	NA	TGTGCCTGGACCCGGGACCTTCACTATGGCTACACCTTC	CAWTRDLHYGYTF
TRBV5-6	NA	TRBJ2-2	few	TGTGCCAGCATTGCGGGATCTGGAACCGGGGAGCTGTTTTTT	CASIAGSGTGELFF
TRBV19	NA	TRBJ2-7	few	TGTGCCAGTAGTCCGACAAGAACCTACGAGCAGTACTTC	CASSPTRTYEQYF
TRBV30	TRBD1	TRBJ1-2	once	TGTGCCTGGAGTGTAGGGTTGGGACAGGGGAGTGGCTACACCTTC	CAWSVGLGQGSGYTF
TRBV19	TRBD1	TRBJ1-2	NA	TGTGCCAGTAGTGTAGACAGGGACAAGAATGGCTACACCTTC	CASSVDRDKNGYTF
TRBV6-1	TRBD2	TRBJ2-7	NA	TGTGCCAGCAAGAGTAGCGGGGGAACCTACGAGCAGTACTTC	CASKSSGGTYEQYF
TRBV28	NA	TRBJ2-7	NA	TGTGCCAGCAGACACGACAGTTACGAGCAGTACTTC	CASRHDSYEQYF
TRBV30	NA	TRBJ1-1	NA	TGTGCCTGGAGTGTATGGGGGGCACTGGAACGTCGAGCTTTCTTT	CAWSVWGALERRAFF
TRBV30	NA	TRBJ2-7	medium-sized	TGTGCCTGGAGTGGTCAATACGAGCAGTACTTC	CAWSGQYEQYF
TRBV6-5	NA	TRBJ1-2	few	TGTGCCAGCAGTTACAGGAGGGACGAAGGCTACACCTTC	CASSYRRDEGYTF
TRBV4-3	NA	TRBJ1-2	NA	TGCGCCAGCAGCCAAGGGAGGGTGGGCCAGCGATATGGCTACACCTTC	CASSQGRVGQRYGYTF
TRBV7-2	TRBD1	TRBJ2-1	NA	TGTGCCAGCAGCCCCTCCCGACAGGGGGCCCCAAGCCAGTTCTTC	CASSPSRQGAPSQFF
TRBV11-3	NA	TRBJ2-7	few	TGTGCCAGCAGCCTCGGACAGTCCTACGAGCAGTACTTC	CASSLGQSYEQYF
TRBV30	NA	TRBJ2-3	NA	TGTGCCTGGGAGGGGGGCACAGATACGCAGTATTTT	CAWEGGTDTQYF
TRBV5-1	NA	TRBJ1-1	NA	TGCGCCAGCAGCTTGGCCGGAGGGGCCGAGGCTGAAGCTTTCTTT	CASSLAGGAEAEAFF
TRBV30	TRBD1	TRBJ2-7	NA	TGTGCCTGGAGCCGGGACAGCTCCTACGAGCAGTACTTC	CAWSRDSSYEQYF
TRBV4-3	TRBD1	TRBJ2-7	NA	TGCGCCAGCAAGCAATATTCCGGGACAGGTGCCTACGAGCAGTACTTC	CASKQYSGTGAYEQYF
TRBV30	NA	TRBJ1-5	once	TGTGCCTGGAGTGTGTTCCGACAGGAGGATTTTAGCAATCAGCCCCAGCATTTT	CAWSVFRQEDFSNQPQHF
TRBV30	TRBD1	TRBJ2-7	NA	TGTGCCTGGTCGGGACAGGTCGCCTACGAGCAGTACTTC	CAWSGQVAYEQYF
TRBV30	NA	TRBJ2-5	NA	TGTGCCTGGACGGCGGCAGAGACCCAGTACTTC	CAWTAAETQYF
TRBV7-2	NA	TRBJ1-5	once	TGTGCCAGCAGCTTAGGTCTAAATCAGCCCCAGCATTTT	CASSLGLNQPQHF
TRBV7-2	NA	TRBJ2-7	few	TGTGCCAGCAGCCCCGTGGACAGCTACGAGCAGTACTTC	CASSPVDSYEQYF
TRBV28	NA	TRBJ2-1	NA	TGTGCCAGCAGTTCAGACAGATACGACAATGAGCAGTTCTTC	CASSSDRYDNEQFF
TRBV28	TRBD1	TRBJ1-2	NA	TGTGCCAGCAGGCGGACAGGTTCCTTCTCTAGTGGCTACACCTTC	CASRRTGSFSSGYTF
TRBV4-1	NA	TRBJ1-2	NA	TGCGCCAGCAGCCCGGCGTGGGCACAGGGCGGCTATGGCTACACCTTC	CASSPAWAQGGYGYTF
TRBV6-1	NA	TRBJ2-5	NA	TGTGCCAGCACTTCGTCTGGGAGGGAGACCCAGTACTTC	CASTSSGRETQYF
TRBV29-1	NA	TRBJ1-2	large	TGCAGCGTCTCCGTGGATTATGGCTACACCTTC	CSVSVDYGYTF
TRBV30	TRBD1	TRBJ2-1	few	TGTGCCTGGGGTGATGAGGGACAGGGGATAGCGGATGAGCAGTTCTTC	CAWGDEGQGIADEQFF
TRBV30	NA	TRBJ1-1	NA	TGTGCCTGGAGTGTACTGCCAGAAAACACTGAAGCTTTCTTT	CAWSVLPENTEAFF
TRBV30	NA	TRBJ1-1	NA	TGTGCCTGGAACCCAGGGAACACTGAAGCTTTCTTT	CAWNPGNTEAFF
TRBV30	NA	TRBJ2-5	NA	TGTGCCTGGAGTGACCACAGACTAGTTAGCGCAGAGACCCAGTACTTC	CAWSDHRLVSAETQYF
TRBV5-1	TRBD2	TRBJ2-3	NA	TGCGCCAGCAGCTTGGGGCGGGGAGGGGCAGATACGCAGTATTTT	CASSLGRGGADTQYF
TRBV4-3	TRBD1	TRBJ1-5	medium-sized	TGCGCCAGCAGCCATCGGACAGGGTTCAATCAGCCCCAGCATTTT	CASSHRTGFNQPQHF
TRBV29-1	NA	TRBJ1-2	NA	TGCAGCGTTGAAGATCTCGCAGGATACTATGGCTACACCTTC	CSVEDLAGYYGYTF
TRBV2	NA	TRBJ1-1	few	TGTGCCAGCAGTGAATGGGGCAGGGCCCCGAACACTGAAGCTTTCTTT	CASSEWGRAPNTEAFF